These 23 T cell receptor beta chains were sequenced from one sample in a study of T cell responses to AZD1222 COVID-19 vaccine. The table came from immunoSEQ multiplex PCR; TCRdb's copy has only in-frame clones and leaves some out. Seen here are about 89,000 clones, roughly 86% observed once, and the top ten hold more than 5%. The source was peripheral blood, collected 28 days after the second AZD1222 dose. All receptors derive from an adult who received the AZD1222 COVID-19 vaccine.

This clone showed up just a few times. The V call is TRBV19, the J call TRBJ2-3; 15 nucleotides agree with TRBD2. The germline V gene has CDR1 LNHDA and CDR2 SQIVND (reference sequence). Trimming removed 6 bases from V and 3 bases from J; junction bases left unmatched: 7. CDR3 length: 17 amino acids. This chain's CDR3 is CASRGTSGRPWTDTQYF. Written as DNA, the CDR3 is TGTGCCAGTAGAGGGACTAGCGGGAGGCCCTGGACAGATACGCAGTATTTT.

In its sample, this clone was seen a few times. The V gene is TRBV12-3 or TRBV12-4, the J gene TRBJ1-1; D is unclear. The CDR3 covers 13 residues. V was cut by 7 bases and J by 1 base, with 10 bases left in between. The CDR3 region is CASIITGNTEAFF. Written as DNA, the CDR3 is TGTGCCAGCATCATTACGGGGAACACTGAAGCTTTCTTT.

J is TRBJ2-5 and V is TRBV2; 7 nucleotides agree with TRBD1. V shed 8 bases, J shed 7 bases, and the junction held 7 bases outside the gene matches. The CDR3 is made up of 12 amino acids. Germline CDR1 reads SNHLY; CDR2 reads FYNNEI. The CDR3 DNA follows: TGTGCCAGCTCTCGGGACAGTAGGACCCAGTACTTC. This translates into CASSRDSRTQYF. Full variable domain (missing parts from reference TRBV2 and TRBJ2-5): EPEVTQTPSHQVTQMGQEVILRCVPISNHLYFYWYRQILGQKVEFLVSFYNNEISEKSEIFDDQFSVERPDGSNFTLKIRSTKLEDSAMYFCASSRDSRTQYFGPGTRLLVL.

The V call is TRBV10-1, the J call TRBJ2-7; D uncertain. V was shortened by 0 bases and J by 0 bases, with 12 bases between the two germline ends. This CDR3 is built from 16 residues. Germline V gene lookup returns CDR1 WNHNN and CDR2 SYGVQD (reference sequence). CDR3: CASSESGSASSYEQYF. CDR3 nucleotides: TGCGCCAGCAGTGAGTCGGGGTCAGCAAGCTCCTACGAGCAGTACTTC.

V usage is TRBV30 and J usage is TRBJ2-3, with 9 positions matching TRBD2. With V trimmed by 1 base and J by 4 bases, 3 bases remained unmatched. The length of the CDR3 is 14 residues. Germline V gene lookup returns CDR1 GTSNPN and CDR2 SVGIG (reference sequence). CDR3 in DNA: TGTGCCTGGAGTGGCGGGGGGGGAGCAGATACGCAGTATTTT. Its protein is CAWSGGGGADTQYF.

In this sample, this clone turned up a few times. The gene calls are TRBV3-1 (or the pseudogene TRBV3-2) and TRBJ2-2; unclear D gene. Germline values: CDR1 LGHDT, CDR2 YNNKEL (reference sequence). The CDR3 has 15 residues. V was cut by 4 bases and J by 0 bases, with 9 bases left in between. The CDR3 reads CASSLTPTNTGELFF. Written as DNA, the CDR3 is TGTGCCAGCAGCCTGACACCCACGAACACCGGGGAGCTGTTTTTT.

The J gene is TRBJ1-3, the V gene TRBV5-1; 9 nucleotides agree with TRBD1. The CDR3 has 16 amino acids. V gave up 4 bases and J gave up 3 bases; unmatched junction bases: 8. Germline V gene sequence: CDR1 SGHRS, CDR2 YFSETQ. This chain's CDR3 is CASSIETGGGGNTIYF. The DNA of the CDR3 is TGCGCCAGCAGCATCGAGACAGGGGGAGGTGGAAACACCATATATTTT.

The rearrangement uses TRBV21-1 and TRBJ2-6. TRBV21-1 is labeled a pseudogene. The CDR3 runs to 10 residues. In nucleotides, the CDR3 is TGTGCCAGGGGGGCCAACGTCCTGACTTTC. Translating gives CARGANVLTF.

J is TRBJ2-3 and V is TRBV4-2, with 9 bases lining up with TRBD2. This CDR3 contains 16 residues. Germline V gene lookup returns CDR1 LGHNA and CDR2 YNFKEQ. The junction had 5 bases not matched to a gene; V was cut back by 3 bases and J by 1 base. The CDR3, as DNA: TGTGCCAGCAGCCAGCTACTAGCGGGTGGCACAGATACGCAGTATTTT. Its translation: CASSQLLAGGTDTQYF.

CDR3 DNA sequence: TGCGCCAGCAGCCCGACTAGGGGGGCAGACAATGAGCAGTTCTTC. Protein: CASSPTRGADNEQFF. The chain links TRBV5-1 to TRBJ2-1; D could derive from TRBD1 or TRBD2 (6 bases each). This CDR3 spans 15 amino acids. Trimming left V 4 bases short and J 5 bases short, with 16 bases between. Germline CDR1 is SGHRS and CDR2 is YFSETQ.

This CDR3 reads CASASGQGGGYTF. DNA of the CDR3: TGTGCTAGTGCTTCCGGACAGGGAGGCGGCTACACCTTC. The J gene is TRBJ1-2, the V gene TRBV12-5; TRBD1 aligns across 8 bases. There are 13 residues in the CDR3. Germline V lookup: CDR1 LGHNT, CDR2 FRNRAP. Trimming cost V 7 bases and J 8 bases; bases outside gene matches: 9. The complete variable domain, with remaining parts taken from reference TRBV12-5 and TRBJ1-2, reads DARVTQTPRHKVTEMGQEVTMRCQPILGHNTVFWYRQTMMQGLELLAYFRNRAPLDDSGMPKDRFSAEMPDATLATLKIQPSEPRDSAVYFCASASGQGGGYTFGSGTRLTVV.

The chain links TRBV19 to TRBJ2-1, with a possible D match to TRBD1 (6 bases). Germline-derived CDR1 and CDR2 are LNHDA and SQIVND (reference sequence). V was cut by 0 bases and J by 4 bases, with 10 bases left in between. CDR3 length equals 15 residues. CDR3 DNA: TGTGCCAGTAGTATAGAGGGGGCCCCTTACAATGAGCAGTTCTTC. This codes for CASSIEGAPYNEQFF.

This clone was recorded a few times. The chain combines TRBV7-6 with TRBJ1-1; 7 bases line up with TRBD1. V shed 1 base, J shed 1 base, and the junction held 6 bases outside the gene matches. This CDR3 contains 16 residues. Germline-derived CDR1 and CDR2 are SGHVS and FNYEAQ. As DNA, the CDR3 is TGTGCCAGCAGCTTAGGGACAGGAGCAGGGAACACTGAAGCTTTCTTT. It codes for CASSLGTGAGNTEAFF.

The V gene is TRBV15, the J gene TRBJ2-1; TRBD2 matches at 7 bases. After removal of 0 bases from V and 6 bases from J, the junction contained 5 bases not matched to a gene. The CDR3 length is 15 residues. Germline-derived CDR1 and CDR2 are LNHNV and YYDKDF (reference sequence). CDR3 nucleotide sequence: TGTGCCACCAGCAGAGATCCGGGGGGAGGCAATGAGCAGTTCTTC. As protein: CATSRDPGGGNEQFF.

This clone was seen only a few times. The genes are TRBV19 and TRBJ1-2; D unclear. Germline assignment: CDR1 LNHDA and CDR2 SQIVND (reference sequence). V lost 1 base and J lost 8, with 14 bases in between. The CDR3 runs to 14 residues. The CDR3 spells CASSIGGMVGGYTF. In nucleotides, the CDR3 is TGTGCCAGTAGTATAGGAGGGATGGTAGGCGGCTACACCTTC.

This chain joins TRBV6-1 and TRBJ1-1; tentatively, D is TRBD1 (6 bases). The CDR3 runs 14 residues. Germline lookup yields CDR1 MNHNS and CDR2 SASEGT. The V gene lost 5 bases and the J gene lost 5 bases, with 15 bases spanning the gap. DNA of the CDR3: TGTGCCAGCAGTTCCGGGGGCGCGAGGACTGAAGCTTTCTTT. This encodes CASSSGGARTEAFF.

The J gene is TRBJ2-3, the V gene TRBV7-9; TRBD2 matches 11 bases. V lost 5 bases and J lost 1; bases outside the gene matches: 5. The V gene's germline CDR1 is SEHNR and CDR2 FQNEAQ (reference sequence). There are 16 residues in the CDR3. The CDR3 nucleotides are TGTGCCAGCAGCCCGAAGGGACTAGCGGGCACAGATACGCAGTATTTT. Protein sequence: CASSPKGLAGTDTQYF. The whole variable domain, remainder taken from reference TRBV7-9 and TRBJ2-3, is DTGVSQNPRHKITKRGQNVTFRCDPISEHNRLYWYRQTLGQGPEFLTYFQNEAQLEKSRLLSDRFSAERPKGSFSTLEIQRTEQGDSAMYLCASSPKGLAGTDTQYFGPGTRLTVL.

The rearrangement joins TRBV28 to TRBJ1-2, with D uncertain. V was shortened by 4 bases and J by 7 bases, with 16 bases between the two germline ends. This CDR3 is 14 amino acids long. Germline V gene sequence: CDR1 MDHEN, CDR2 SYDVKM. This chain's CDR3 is CASSSRAQAPGYTF. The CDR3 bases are TGTGCCAGCAGTTCAAGGGCCCAGGCCCCTGGCTACACCTTC.

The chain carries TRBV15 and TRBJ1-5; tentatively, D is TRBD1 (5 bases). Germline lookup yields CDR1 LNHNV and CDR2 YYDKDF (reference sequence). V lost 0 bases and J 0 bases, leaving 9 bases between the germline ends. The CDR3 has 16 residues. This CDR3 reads CATSREGGNSNQPQHF. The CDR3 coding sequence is TGTGCCACCAGCAGAGAGGGGGGGAATAGCAATCAGCCCCAGCATTTT.

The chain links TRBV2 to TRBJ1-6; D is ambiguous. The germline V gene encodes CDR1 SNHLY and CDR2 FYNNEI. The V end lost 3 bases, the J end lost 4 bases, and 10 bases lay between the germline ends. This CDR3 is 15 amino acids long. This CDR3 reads CASSERGRYNSPLHF. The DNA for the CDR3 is TGTGCCAGCAGTGAGAGAGGCAGATATAATTCACCCCTCCACTTT.

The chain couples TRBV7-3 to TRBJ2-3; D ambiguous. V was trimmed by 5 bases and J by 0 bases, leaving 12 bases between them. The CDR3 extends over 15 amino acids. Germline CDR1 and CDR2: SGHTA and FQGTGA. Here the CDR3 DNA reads TGTGCCAGCAGCCGAACCGTATTTAGCACAGATACGCAGTATTTT. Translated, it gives CASSRTVFSTDTQYF.

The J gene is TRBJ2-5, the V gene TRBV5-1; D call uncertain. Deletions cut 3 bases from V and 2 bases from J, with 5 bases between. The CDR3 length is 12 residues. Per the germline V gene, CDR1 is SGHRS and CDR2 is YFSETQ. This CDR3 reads CASSSAQETQYF. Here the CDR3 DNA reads TGCGCCAGCAGCTCTGCACAAGAGACCCAGTACTTC.

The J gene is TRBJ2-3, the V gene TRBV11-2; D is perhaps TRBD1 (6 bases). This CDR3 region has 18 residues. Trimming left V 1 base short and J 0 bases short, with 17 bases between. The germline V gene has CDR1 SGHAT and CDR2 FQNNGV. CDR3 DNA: TGTGCCAGCAGCTTAGGCCAGGGGAGAGGGGTTAGCACAGATACGCAGTATTTT. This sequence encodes CASSLGQGRGVSTDTQYF. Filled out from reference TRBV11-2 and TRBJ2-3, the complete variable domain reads EAGVAQSPRYKIIEKRQSVAFWCNPISGHATLYWYQQILGQGPKLLIQFQNNGVVDDSQLPKDRFSAERLKGVDSTLKIQPAKLEDSAVYLCASSLGQGRGVSTDTQYFGPGTRLTVL.